The 13 T cell receptor beta chains below come from one sample, sequenced in a study of cytomegalovirus exposure and HLA in healthy donors. The PCR employed 60 Vbeta primers together with 13 Jbeta primers. The method was immunoSEQ multiplex PCR; TCRdb's version includes in-frame clones alone and lacks a portion of them. The data hold hundreds of thousands of clones, with roughly 82% observed a single time. Sequencing was performed on PBMCs. Receptors were obtained from a man aged 40-49 years in good health and CMV-seropositive.

Only a few counts were recorded for this clone. This chain connects TRBV4-1 to TRBJ2-5; TRBD1 might be the D (6 bases). Judging by the DNA end, TRBJ2-7 fits better; the J call may be wrong. Germline lookup yields CDR1 MGHRA and CDR2 YSYEKL. This CDR3 contains 15 residues. CDR3 in amino acids: CASSQDQGTIYEQYF. The CDR3 region has the DNA TGCGCCAGCAGCCAAGATCAAGGGACAATCTACGAGCAGTACTTC.

The chain has TRBV19 and TRBJ2-1, with D possibly being TRBD2 (5 bases). The germline gives CDR1 LNHDA, CDR2 SQIVND (reference sequence). The length of the CDR3 is 14 residues. Trimming took 4 bases from V and 4 from J, leaving 11 bases between them. The CDR3 nucleotides are TGTGCCAGTAGTAAAAGGGAGACTTACAATGAGCAGTTCTTC. Amino acid sequence: CASSKRETYNEQFF.

CDR3 residues: CAWSVQGSSNQPQHF. Here the CDR3 DNA reads TGTGCCTGGAGTGTGCAGGGTTCGAGCAATCAGCCCCAGCATTTT. The genes are TRBV30 and TRBJ1-5; tentative D call: TRBD1 (5 bases). The V gene lost 0 bases and the J gene lost 1 base, with 10 bases spanning the gap. Germline V gene lookup returns CDR1 GTSNPN and CDR2 SVGIG (reference sequence). The CDR3 covers 15 residues.

CDR3 loop: CASSPSLDRADGYTF. DNA for the CDR3: TGTGCCAGCTCACCTTCCCTCGACAGGGCGGATGGCTACACCTTC. This chain uses TRBV18 with TRBJ1-2; 7 positions agree with TRBD1. This CDR3 contains 15 residues. The V and J ends lost 3 bases and 6 bases, in that order; junction bases with no gene match: 10. The germline gives CDR1 KGHSH, CDR2 LQKENI.

This chain uses TRBV5-1 with TRBJ2-3; 12 nucleotides agree with TRBD2. Per the germline V gene, CDR1 is SGHRS and CDR2 is YFSETQ. This CDR3 spans 16 amino acids. V lost 4 bases to trimming and J lost 3 bases; unmatched junction nucleotides: 6. CDR3 in amino acids: CASSQTSGRTTDTQYF. The CDR3 DNA is TGCGCCAGCAGCCAAACTAGCGGGAGGACAACAGATACGCAGTATTTT.

The genes are TRBV6-6 and TRBJ2-1; the match to TRBD2 covers 8 bases. V lost 6 bases to trimming and J lost 8 bases; unmatched junction nucleotides: 12. The CDR3 length is 15 residues. Per the germline V gene, CDR1 is MNHNY and CDR2 is SVGAGI (reference sequence). CDR3 bases: TGTGCCAGCAGGCTCCTAGCGGGCCTCGAGCATGAGCAGTTCTTC. Translation: CASRLLAGLEHEQFF.

The chain carries TRBV20-1 and TRBJ2-4; D unclear. Germline values: CDR1 DFQATT, CDR2 SNEGSKA (reference sequence). Between the trimmed V and J ends, which lost 5 bases and 5 bases, there was a span of 7 bases. The CDR3 covers 11 residues. CDR3 in DNA: TGCAGTGCTGAGGTGGAAAACATTCAGTACTTC. Translating gives CSAEVENIQYF.

This chain joins TRBV19 and TRBJ2-2; TRBD2 might be the D (6 bases). CDR1 is LNHDA and CDR2 is SQIVND in the germline V gene (reference sequence). The CDR3 covers 14 residues. V was clipped by 3 bases and J by 3 bases, with 8 bases between them. The DNA for the CDR3 is TGTGCCAGTAGTATGCCGGGGGACACCGGGGAGCTGTTTTTT. Translation: CASSMPGDTGELFF.

J is TRBJ2-3 and V is TRBV11-2; no definite D call. Per germline, CDR1 SGHAT and CDR2 FQNNGV. V was trimmed by 5 bases and J by 6 bases, leaving 15 bases between them. The CDR3 runs 14 residues. The CDR3 loop is CASSLTGSMDTQYF. The CDR3 DNA sequence: TGTGCCAGCAGCCTGACTGGCTCGATGGATACGCAGTATTTT.

This clone occurred once. The V gene is TRBV6-5, the J gene TRBJ2-1; D perhaps matches TRBD1 (5 bases). The CDR3 is made up of 15 amino acids. V lost 6 bases and J lost 6, with 18 bases in between. CDR1 MNHEY and CDR2 SVGAGI come from the germline V gene. This CDR3 reads CASSSPDRSINEQFF. In DNA form, the CDR3 reads TGTGCCAGCAGCTCTCCTGACAGATCTATCAATGAGCAGTTCTTC.

The chain joins TRBV5-1 to TRBJ1-1; D is perhaps TRBD1 (6 bases). The CDR3 has 14 residues. V was clipped by 4 bases and J by 0 bases, with 10 bases between them. In germline, CDR1 is SGHRS, CDR2 YFSETQ. The CDR3, as DNA: TGCGCCAGCAGCCCGGACAGCTTGAACACTGAAGCTTTCTTT. It encodes CASSPDSLNTEAFF.

This chain links TRBV5-1 with TRBJ2-1, with 7 bases identical to TRBD2. CDR1 is SGHRS, CDR2 YFSETQ, per germline. The length of the CDR3 is 20 residues. Losses at the gene ends were 2 bases for V and 0 bases for J; bases not matched to a gene: 17. The CDR3 DNA sequence: TGCGCCAGCAGCTTTCTCGGTGGCGGGAGCGGGCCGAGCTCCTACAATGAGCAGTTCTTC. Its translation is CASSFLGGGSGPSSYNEQFF.

The chain is built from TRBV11-3 and TRBJ1-1; maybe TRBD1 (5 bases). The CDR3 is 14 residues long. V shed 5 bases and J shed 3 bases, with 13 bases lying between them. Germline V gives CDR1 SGHNT, CDR2 YENEEA. For the CDR3, the DNA is TGTGCCAGCAGCAGATATGGGGGGGACACTGAAGCTTTCTTT. As protein: CASSRYGGDTEAFF.